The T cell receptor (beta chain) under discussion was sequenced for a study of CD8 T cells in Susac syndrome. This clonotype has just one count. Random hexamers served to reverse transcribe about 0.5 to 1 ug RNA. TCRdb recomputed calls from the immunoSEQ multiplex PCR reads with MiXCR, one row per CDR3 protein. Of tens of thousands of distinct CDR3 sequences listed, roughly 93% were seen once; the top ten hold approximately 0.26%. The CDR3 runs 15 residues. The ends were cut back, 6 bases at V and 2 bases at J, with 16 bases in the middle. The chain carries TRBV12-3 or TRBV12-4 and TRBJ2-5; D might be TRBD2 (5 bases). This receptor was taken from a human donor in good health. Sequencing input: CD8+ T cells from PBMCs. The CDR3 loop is CASSRVGIAQETQYF. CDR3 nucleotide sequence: TGTGCCAGCAGCCGGGTCGGGATCGCTCAAGAGACCCAGTACTTC.